This T cell receptor (beta chain) was observed in a study of shared clonotypes between healthy human individuals. CD45RO-negative, CCR7-selected cells formed the naive CD8 fraction, which excluded terminally differentiated effector memory CD45RA+ cells. Only Caucasian adults living in Nashville, Tennessee served as donors. Replicate PCRs for sorted subsets used approximately 220 ng DNA; this equaled 30,000 to 35,000 T cell genomes. Assay: immunoSEQ multiplex PCR; the TCRdb copy retains only in-frame clones and omits some. The table has hundreds of thousands of clones, roughly 96% seen once; the top ten hold over 0.09%. Germline CDR1 and CDR2: MDHEN and SYDVKM. This CDR3 region has 14 residues. The V segment lost 5 bases and the J segment 2 bases; nucleotides outside the gene matches: 3.

The chain has TRBV28 and TRBJ1-5; TRBD1 aligns across 7 bases. Material: naive CD8+ T cells sorted from blood. The sequence was collected from a woman aged 30 to 39 in good health. The chain's CDR3 is CASSTGQGNQPQHF. The DNA of the CDR3 is TGTGCCAGCAGTACAGGACAGGGCAATCAGCCCCAGCATTTT. Combining the CDR3 with reference TRBV28 and TRBJ1-5 gives the whole variable domain DVKVTQSSRYLVKRTGEKVFLECVQDMDHENMFWYRQDPGLGLRLIYFSYDVKMKEKGDIPEGYSVSREKKERFSLILESASTNQTSMYLCASSTGQGNQPQHFGDGTRLSIL.